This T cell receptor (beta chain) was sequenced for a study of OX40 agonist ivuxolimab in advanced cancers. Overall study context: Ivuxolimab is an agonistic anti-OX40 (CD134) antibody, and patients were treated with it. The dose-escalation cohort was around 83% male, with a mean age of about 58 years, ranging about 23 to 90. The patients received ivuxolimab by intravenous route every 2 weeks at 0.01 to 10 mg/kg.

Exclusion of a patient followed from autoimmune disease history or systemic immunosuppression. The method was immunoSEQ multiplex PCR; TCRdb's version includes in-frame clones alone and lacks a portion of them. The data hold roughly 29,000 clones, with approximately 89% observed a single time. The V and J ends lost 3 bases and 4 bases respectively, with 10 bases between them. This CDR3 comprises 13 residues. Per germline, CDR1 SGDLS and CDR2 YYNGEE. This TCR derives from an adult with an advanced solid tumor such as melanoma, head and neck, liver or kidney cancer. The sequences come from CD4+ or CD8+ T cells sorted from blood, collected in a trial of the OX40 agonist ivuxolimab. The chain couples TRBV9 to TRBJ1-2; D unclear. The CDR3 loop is CASSGSLSYGYTF. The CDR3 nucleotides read TGTGCCAGCAGCGGCAGCCTCTCCTATGGCTACACCTTC.